This TCR beta chain derives from a study of CD8 T cells in Susac syndrome. Reverse transcription of roughly 0.45 to 1 ug RNA was carried out with random hexamers. It was immunoSEQ multiplex PCR that amplified TCR beta CDR3 across 54 Vbeta and 13 Jbeta. TCRdb re-derived calls from the immunoSEQ multiplex PCR reads in MiXCR, one entry per CDR3 protein. The table shows approximately 200,000 distinct CDR3 sequences, with 85% to 95% occurring only once. CDR1 MGHRA and CDR2 YSYEKL come from the germline V gene. Trimming pared 0 bases from V and 9 bases from J, leaving 9 bases between. This CDR3 region has 13 residues.

This sequence originates from a human donor with multiple sclerosis. V and J are TRBV4-1 and TRBJ2-1, with D perhaps TRBD1 (5 bases). Sequencing used CD4+ T cells from PBMCs. The CDR3 bases are TGCGCCAGCAGCCAAGAGAGGCAGGGTGAGCAGTTCTTC. Translation gives CASSQERQGEQFF.